The 10 T cell receptor beta chains listed next were all sequenced from one sample in a study of blood T cells in healthy people across ages. A second PCR, run for 7 to 11 cycles, used a sample-barcoded 5' primer plus a J-beta primer mix. Via MiXCR, TCRdb re-called the 5' RACE reads, giving one row per CDR3 protein. Of fewer than 900,000 distinct CDR3 sequences in the sample, around 48% were seen once. Sequencing was performed on blood. Receptor source: an older woman in good health.

About this clonotype: The junction shows a germline mismatch at one end, possibly a read error. The chain uses TRBV7-7 and TRBJ2-5, with D perhaps TRBD2 (5 bases). This CDR3 has 13 residues. Per germline, CDR1 SSHAT and CDR2 FNYEAQ (reference sequence). This chain's CDR3 is CASSVARQETQYF. The DNA of the CDR3 is TGTGCCAGCAGCGTAGCGAGACAAGAGACCCAGTACTTC.

This chain's CDR3 is CASLWTEGTEAFF. CDR3 bases: TGTGCCAGCCTGTGGACGGAGGGGACTGAAGCTTTCTTT. The rearrangement links TRBV11-1 to TRBJ1-1; TRBD1 might be the D (5 bases). The CDR3 extends over 13 amino acids. V lost 8 bases and J lost 5, with 15 bases in between. CDR1 and CDR2 from the germline V gene are SGHAT and FQDESV (reference sequence).

The chain joins TRBV28 to TRBJ2-7; D remains unclear. The germline V gene encodes CDR1 MDHEN and CDR2 SYDVKM. V was trimmed by 7 bases and J by 1 base, leaving 23 bases between them. This CDR3 has 17 amino acids. The CDR3 sequence is CASTVPARSGLSYEQYF. In DNA form, the CDR3 reads TGTGCCAGCACCGTCCCCGCGAGGTCTGGGCTATCCTACGAGCAGTACTTC.

The chain has TRBV9 and TRBJ2-4; no clear D gene. The end of the DNA aligns better with TRBJ2-7, so the J call may be wrong. CDR3 length: 17 amino acids. Germline CDR1 reads SGDLS; CDR2 reads YYNGEE. For the CDR3, the DNA is TGTGCCAGCAGCGTAGAGGACCGTGCTGTTGCCTCCTACGAGCAGTACTTC. It codes for CASSVEDRAVASYEQYF.

The genes are TRBV24-1 and TRBJ2-3; D is perhaps TRBD1 or TRBD2 (5 bases each). Trimming cost V 6 bases and J 4 bases, with 10 bases left between them. Germline lookup yields CDR1 KGHDR and CDR2 SFDVKD. This CDR3 has 13 amino acids. The CDR3 sequence: CATSWGFADTQYF. The CDR3 region has the DNA TGTGCCACCAGTTGGGGGTTTGCAGATACGCAGTATTTT.

The rearrangement uses TRBV29-1 and TRBJ1-5, with D possibly TRBD1 on 6 matching bases. V dropped 6 bases and J dropped 5 bases, with 14 bases sitting between them. There are 13 residues in the CDR3. From germline, CDR1 is SQVTM and CDR2 ANQGSEA. CDR3 bases: TGCAGCGTGCAAACAGGGTGGGATCAGCCCCAGCATTTT. It encodes CSVQTGWDQPQHF.

With respect to this clonotype: Sequence at one end of the junction differs from germline and may be a read error. The chain carries TRBV4-3 and TRBJ1-1; the D is unclear. The CDR3 runs 13 residues. CDR1 is LGHNA and CDR2 is YSLEER in the germline V gene. CDR3: CASGHSGLVEAFF. CDR3 nucleotides: TGCGCCAGCGGCCACTCTGGGTTGGTTGAAGCTTTCTTT.

V is TRBV7-2 and J is TRBJ2-5; 11 bases align to TRBD2. V was pared by 5 bases and J by 0 bases, with 5 bases of the junction left unmatched. Germline V gene lookup returns CDR1 SGHTA and CDR2 FQGNSA. This CDR3 is built from 16 residues. This CDR3 is CASSARLAGYQETQYF. For the CDR3, the DNA is TGTGCCAGCAGCGCCCGACTAGCGGGGTACCAAGAGACCCAGTACTTC. The complete variable domain, with remaining parts taken from reference TRBV7-2 and TRBJ2-5, reads GAGVSQSPSNKVTEKGKDVELRCDPISGHTALYWYRQSLGQGLEFLIYFQGNSAPDKSGLPSDRFSAERTGGSVSTLTIQRTQQEDSAVYLCASSARLAGYQETQYFGPGTRLLVL.

The chain carries TRBV7-8 and TRBJ2-5, with 8 bases fitting TRBD1. The length of the CDR3 is 14 residues. V was clipped by 6 bases and J by 4 bases; unmatched bases: 7. Germline CDR1 is SGHVS and CDR2 is FQNEAQ. The CDR3 DNA is TGTGCCAGCAGGGACAGGACAGGGCGAGAGACCCAGTACTTC. Residues: CASRDRTGRETQYF.

The gene calls are TRBV25-1 and TRBJ2-2; D uncertain. Trimming removed 4 bases at V and 0 bases at J, with 9 bases between. The CDR3 has 15 residues. The germline gives CDR1 MGHDK, CDR2 SYGVNS. CDR3 loop: CASSVLTSNTGELFF. The CDR3 DNA reads TGTGCCAGCAGTGTCCTGACTTCGAACACCGGGGAGCTGTTTTTT. Together with reference TRBV25-1 and TRBJ2-2, the CDR3 gives the full variable domain: EADIYQTPRYLVIGTGKKITLECSQTMGHDKMYWYQQDPGMELHLIHYSYGVNSTEKGDLSSESTVSRIRTEHFPLTLESARPSHTSQYLCASSVLTSNTGELFFGEGSRLTVL.